This record covers a single T cell receptor beta chain. Antigen specificity is unknown. RNA extraction was followed by reverse transcription into cDNA, which acted as the sequencing template. Data came from immunoSEQ multiplex PCR; TCRdb stores just in-frame clones and leaves some out. The sample carries some 190,000 clones, 50% to 60% recorded once. Germline V gene data show CDR1 as KGHSH and CDR2 as LQKENI. V was clipped by 6 bases and J by 5 bases; unmatched bases: 10. The CDR3 consists of 15 residues. This sample was taken from a study of CD8+ T cells in alopecia areata. Overall study context: A 6-month period off drug followed tofacitinib, which lasted 6 to 18 months. Findings and caveats of the study: Scalp clonality and expanded CD8+ clones among the top 100 showed significant decreases with tofacitinib. An increase in clonality over normal scalp was evident in lesional scalp, especially alopecia totalis/universalis.

Treatment described: oral pan-JAK inhibitor, 5-10 mg twice daily. Collection of lesional scalp punch biopsies and peripheral blood was performed in alopecia areata patients. The chain employs TRBV18 and TRBJ2-5; 9 bases align to TRBD1. This receptor was obtained from a human donor with alopecia areata. Sequencing was performed on CD4+ T cells sorted from blood, taken at week 4, from a patient treated with tofacitinib. The CDR3 reads CASSSLQGAKETQYF. CDR3 DNA sequence: TGTGCCAGCTCGAGCCTACAGGGGGCTAAGGAGACCCAGTACTTC.